Following are 10 T cell receptor beta chains from one sample sequenced in a study of cytotoxic CD8 clonotypes in ibrutinib-treated CLL. The protocol was immunoSEQ multiplex PCR, while the TCRdb copy is restricted to in-frame clones and leaves out a portion. The sample consists of 110,000 to 150,000 clones, 60% to 85% of them appearing once. The sequenced sample was PBMCs, obtained after 12 months of ibrutinib treatment. These receptors originate from a human donor with chronic lymphocytic leukemia.

The genes are TRBV6-1 and TRBJ2-7, with a possible D match to TRBD1 (6 bases). Deletions cut 3 bases from V and 6 bases from J, with 12 bases between. There are 13 residues in the CDR3. Germline CDR1 reads MNHNS; CDR2 reads SASEGT. In nucleotides, the CDR3 is TGTGCCAGCAGTGAGAAACAGGGCTCCGAGCAGTACTTC. Its translation is CASSEKQGSEQYF.

This chain connects TRBV19 to TRBJ1-4; the D is unclear. The germline V gene encodes CDR1 LNHDA and CDR2 SQIVND (reference sequence). V lost 2 bases and J 0 bases, leaving 7 bases between the germline ends. CDR3 length equals 15 residues. The CDR3 DNA is TGTGCCAGTAGTATACCCGGATCAACTAATGAAAAACTGTTTTTT. Protein sequence: CASSIPGSTNEKLFF.

The V gene is TRBV2, the J gene TRBJ2-1; D is perhaps TRBD1 (6 bases). Germline CDR1 SNHLY, CDR2 FYNNEI. V was cut by 8 bases and J by 6 bases, with 14 bases left in between. The CDR3 is 13 residues long. Written as DNA, the CDR3 is TGTGCCAGCGTCGGACAGACGGTCAATGAGCAGTTCTTC. Its protein product is CASVGQTVNEQFF.

The V gene is TRBV6-1, the J gene TRBJ2-7; D is ambiguous. The V end lost 1 base, the J end lost 3 bases, and 7 bases lay between the germline ends. From germline, CDR1 is MNHNS and CDR2 SASEGT. The CDR3 spans 13 residues. The CDR3 DNA sequence: TGTGCCAGCAGTGAAGGTTCCCACTACGAGCAGTACTTC. Translated, it gives CASSEGSHYEQYF.

This clone is a singleton in its sample. The rearrangement links TRBV10-3 to TRBJ2-6; D is uncertain. Germline V gene lookup returns CDR1 ENHRY and CDR2 SYGVKD. The CDR3 is made up of 14 amino acids. V was cut by 7 bases and J by 0 bases, with 7 bases left in between. The CDR3 DNA follows: TGTGCCATCACGGATAGCTCTGGGGCCAACGTCCTGACTTTC. Translation: CAITDSSGANVLTF.

This clone has just one count. V usage is TRBV5-1 and J usage is TRBJ1-1, with 8 bases matching TRBD1. The V gene end was trimmed by 5 bases and the J gene end by 4 bases; junction bases not matched to a gene: 10. Germline V gene sequence: CDR1 SGHRS, CDR2 YFSETQ. The CDR3 contains 15 residues. The CDR3 coding sequence is TGCGCCAGCAGTTCAACAGGGGGGTGGTCCACTGAAGCTTTCTTT. Amino acids: CASSSTGGWSTEAFF.

This chain joins TRBV28 and TRBJ1-2; no clear D. Germline values: CDR1 MDHEN, CDR2 SYDVKM. V dropped 7 bases and J dropped 0 bases, with 15 bases sitting between them. CDR3 length equals 15 residues. Here the CDR3 DNA reads TGTGCCAGCACCCAAACCGGCCTAGCTAACTATGGCTACACCTTC. Translated: CASTQTGLANYGYTF.

The chain couples TRBV6-5 to TRBJ2-7; 8 bases align to TRBD1. CDR1 and CDR2 (germline): MNHEY, SVGAGI. The CDR3 is made up of 15 amino acids. Trimming at V came to 8 bases and at J to 0 bases, leaving 9 bases not matched to a gene. The CDR3, as DNA: TGTGCCAGCGGGCAGGGGGCGTTCTACTCCTACGAGCAGTACTTC. Translation gives CASGQGAFYSYEQYF.

The V call is TRBV19, the J call TRBJ2-7; no clear D. CDR1 LNHDA and CDR2 SQIVND come from the germline V gene (reference sequence). The CDR3 contains 14 residues. V was clipped by 3 bases and J by 2 bases, with 11 bases between them. The CDR3 DNA reads TGTGCCAGTAGTATTGATTGGCAGACCTACGAGCAGTACTTC. It translates to CASSIDWQTYEQYF.

The genes are TRBV27 and TRBJ2-3; TRBD2 aligns across 10 bases. The germline gives CDR1 MNHEY, CDR2 SMNVEV (reference sequence). CDR3 length equals 17 residues. The V segment lost 6 bases and the J segment 0 bases; nucleotides outside the gene matches: 9. CDR3 sequence: CASSLPGLAASTDTQYF. The CDR3 nucleotides are TGTGCCAGCAGCCTCCCAGGACTAGCGGCTAGCACAGATACGCAGTATTTT.